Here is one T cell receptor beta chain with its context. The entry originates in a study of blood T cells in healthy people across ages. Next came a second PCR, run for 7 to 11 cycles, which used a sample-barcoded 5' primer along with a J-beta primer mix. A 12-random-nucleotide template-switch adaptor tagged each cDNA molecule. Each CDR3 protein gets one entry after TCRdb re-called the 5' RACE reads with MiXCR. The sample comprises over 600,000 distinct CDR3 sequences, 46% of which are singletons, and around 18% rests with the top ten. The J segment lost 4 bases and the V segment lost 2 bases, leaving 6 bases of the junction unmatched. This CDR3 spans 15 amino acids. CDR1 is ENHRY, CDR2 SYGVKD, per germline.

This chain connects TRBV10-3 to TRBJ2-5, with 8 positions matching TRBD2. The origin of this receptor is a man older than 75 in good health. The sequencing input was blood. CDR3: CAISEGLSGRETQYF. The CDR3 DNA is TGTGCCATCAGTGAGGGGCTAAGCGGGAGAGAGACCCAGTACTTC.